These 24 T cell receptor beta chains were sequenced from one sample in a study of CD8 T cells in ankylosing spondylitis. In TCRdb, the 5' RACE reads were re-called with MiXCR into one record per CDR3 protein. Seen here are some 180,000 distinct CDR3 sequences, roughly 18% observed once, and the top ten hold roughly 4.5%. The sample taken for sequencing was blood, either unsorted or a sorted T cell fraction (not recorded which). These receptors all come from a male donor aged 5 to 29 with ankylosing spondylitis or in good health (not recorded which).

In this sample, this clonotype turned up a few times. The V gene is TRBV5-1, the J gene TRBJ2-1; D not resolved. Trimming shortened V by 4 bases and J by 15 bases, and 23 bases separated the two germline ends. Per the germline V gene, CDR1 is SGHRS and CDR2 is YFSETQ. The CDR3 sequence is 14 residues long. The CDR3, as DNA: TGCGCCAGCAGCCTTGAGACTCGGAATCCCCTTTGGTTCTTC. This codes for CASSLETRNPLWFF.

In its sample, this clonotype was seen many times. The chain joins TRBV7-9 to TRBJ2-3; 13 nucleotides agree with TRBD2. V dropped 5 bases and J dropped 9; count of bases not matched to a gene: 8. Germline-derived CDR1 and CDR2 are SEHNR and FQNEAQ (reference sequence). CDR3 length: 15 residues. DNA of the CDR3: TGTGCCAGCAGCGCCGGACTAGCGGGAGTAGGGACGCAGTATTTT. This sequence encodes CASSAGLAGVGTQYF.

This clonotype was observed at least ten times. The rearrangement uses TRBV10-3 and TRBJ2-1, with 10 nucleotides matching TRBD2. The V segment lost 0 bases and the J segment 7 bases; nucleotides outside the gene matches: 6. The CDR3 is 16 amino acids. CDR1 is ENHRY and CDR2 is SYGVKD in the germline V gene. The CDR3 sequence: CAISESWTSGLNEQFF. In DNA form, the CDR3 reads TGTGCCATCAGTGAGTCTTGGACTAGCGGCCTTAATGAGCAGTTCTTC.

The sample holds many counts of this clonotype. The chain recombines TRBV6-5 with TRBJ2-1, with no clear D. Germline CDR1 MNHEY, CDR2 SVGAGI. The CDR3 contains 18 residues. With 6 bases removed from V and 0 bases from J, the gap between germline ends came to 21 bases. The CDR3 here is CASSLQPSLWSSYNEQFF. DNA for the CDR3: TGTGCCAGCAGCCTTCAGCCTTCCCTGTGGAGCTCCTACAATGAGCAGTTCTTC.

This clonotype has a count of ten or more. The V and J genes are TRBV20-1 and TRBJ2-3, with D perhaps matching TRBD2 (7 bases). Germline V gene lookup returns CDR1 DFQATT and CDR2 SNEGSKA (reference sequence). The CDR3 consists of 14 residues. V gave up 3 bases and J gave up 6 bases, with 16 bases separating them. The CDR3 region is CSASGGGLADTQYF. The CDR3 nucleotides are TGCAGTGCTAGTGGGGGGGGCCTGGCGGATACGCAGTATTTT.

Many counts were recorded for this clonotype. The rearrangement links TRBV7-3 to TRBJ2-7; D is tentatively TRBD1 or TRBD2 (5 bases each). The V gene lost 3 bases and the J gene lost 2 bases, with 14 bases spanning the gap. This CDR3 has 15 residues. From germline, CDR1 is SGHTA and CDR2 FQGTGA. The CDR3 region is CASSLWDAHPYEQYF. CDR3 DNA sequence: TGTGCCAGCAGCTTGTGGGACGCCCACCCCTACGAGCAGTACTTC.

This clonotype was seen only a few times. V and J are TRBV20-1 and TRBJ2-1; 7 bases map to TRBD2. Germline V gene data show CDR1 as DFQATT and CDR2 as SNEGSKA (reference sequence). V lost 4 bases to trimming and J lost 3 bases; unmatched junction nucleotides: 6. The CDR3 length is 14 residues. In nucleotides, the CDR3 is TGCAGTGCTACCGAAGCGGGAAGCTACAATGAGCAGTTCTTC. Its translation: CSATEAGSYNEQFF.

This clonotype was picked up a small number of times. The V and J genes are TRBV4-2 and TRBJ2-1, with 8 bases that match TRBD2. CDR3 length: 16 residues. J gave up 8 bases and V 1 base, and 10 bases lay outside the gene matches. Germline assignment: CDR1 LGHNA and CDR2 YNFKEQ. The chain's CDR3 is CASSQVSRAGEYEQFF. CDR3 coding DNA: TGTGCCAGCAGCCAAGTTTCTCGAGCGGGAGAATATGAGCAGTTCTTC.

This clonotype came up many times. The rearrangement uses TRBV29-1 and TRBJ2-1; weak D call: TRBD1 (6 bases). V lost 4 bases to trimming and J lost 2 bases, with 12 bases between them. Germline lookup yields CDR1 SQVTM and CDR2 ANQGSEA. The CDR3 totals 14 residues. The CDR3 reads CSVAGAGTYNEQFF. DNA for the CDR3: TGCAGCGTTGCAGGGGCAGGGACCTACAATGAGCAGTTCTTC.

This clonotype was recorded many times. V is TRBV7-9 and J is TRBJ2-1; D possibly corresponds to TRBD2 (6 bases). CDR3 length: 20 amino acids. Germline lookup yields CDR1 SEHNR and CDR2 FQNEAQ (reference sequence). Deletions cut 4 bases from V and 6 bases from J, with 31 bases between. The DNA for the CDR3 is TGTGCCAGCAGCTCGACGTTAGCGGAAACAGCCCTTTTAGATAGCAATGAGCAGTTCTTC. It codes for CASSSTLAETALLDSNEQFF.

This clonotype was detected many times. The chain combines TRBV5-1 with TRBJ2-1; 11 nucleotides align to TRBD1. This CDR3 region has 16 residues. V lost 6 bases, J lost 7 bases, and 12 bases stayed unmatched. Germline V gene lookup returns CDR1 SGHRS and CDR2 YFSETQ. The CDR3 nucleotides read TGCGCCAGCAATTCTCTTGGGGACAGGGGGGGGAATGAGCAGTTCTTC. Encoded protein: CASNSLGDRGGNEQFF.

In this sample, this clonotype turned up many times. V and J are TRBV13 and TRBJ2-1; 7 bases align to TRBD1. The CDR3 runs 15 residues. Germline CDR1 is PRHDT and CDR2 is FYEKMQ (reference sequence). Trimming removed 4 bases from V and 4 bases from J; junction bases left unmatched: 7. The CDR3 coding sequence is TGTGCCAGCAGCTCCGCCGGGACAGATTACAATGAGCAGTTCTTC. Protein sequence: CASSSAGTDYNEQFF.

This clonotype showed up many times. V gene TRBV4-3 combines with J gene TRBJ2-7; 7 positions agree with TRBD1. The ends lost 1 base at V and 0 bases at J; junction bases unmatched: 3. Germline assignment: CDR1 LGHNA and CDR2 YSLEER. The CDR3 runs 15 residues. The DNA for the CDR3 is TGCGCCAGCAGCCAAGGGACAGGAAGCTCCTACGAGCAGTACTTC. Amino acid sequence: CASSQGTGSSYEQYF.

The chain carries TRBV11-2 and TRBJ2-1, with 11 bases that match TRBD2. Germline V gene sequence: CDR1 SGHAT, CDR2 FQNNGV. The CDR3 runs to 17 residues. The V segment lost 8 bases and the J segment 8 bases; nucleotides outside the gene matches: 17. The CDR3 sequence is CASGNIAGGPGVHEQFF. In DNA form, the CDR3 reads TGTGCCAGCGGAAATATAGCGGGAGGGCCCGGCGTCCATGAGCAGTTCTTC.

This clonotype has a count of ten or more. V usage is TRBV11-1 and J usage is TRBJ2-2, with 12 bases lining up with TRBD1. Germline CDR1 and CDR2: SGHAT and FQDESV (reference sequence). The CDR3 totals 16 residues. Trimming took 3 bases from V and 7 from J; bases not matched to a gene: 6. CDR3 loop: CASSLGTGGVGGELFF. CDR3 DNA sequence: TGTGCCAGCAGCTTGGGGACAGGGGGCGTCGGCGGGGAGCTGTTTTTT.

This clonotype has a count of ten or more. The chain joins TRBV5-1 to TRBJ2-1; D gene ambiguous. CDR3 length: 17 amino acids. V was pared by 0 bases and J by 4 bases, with 17 bases between. Germline values: CDR1 SGHRS, CDR2 YFSETQ. The CDR3 sequence is CASSLAGSGRQYNEQFF. The CDR3 coding sequence is TGCGCCAGCAGCTTGGCCGGTTCTGGACGTCAATACAATGAGCAGTTCTTC.

This clonotype has more than one count but fewer than ten. This chain links TRBV27 with TRBJ2-3; no clear D gene. The V gene lost 0 bases and the J gene lost 7 bases, with 11 bases spanning the gap. CDR1 MNHEY and CDR2 SMNVEV come from the germline V gene (reference sequence). This CDR3 contains 14 residues. CDR3 protein: CASSLSFYSHTQYF. DNA for the CDR3: TGTGCCAGCAGTTTATCTTTCTACTCTCATACGCAGTATTTT.

The chain couples TRBV2 to TRBJ2-1, with 11 nucleotides matching TRBD2. Germline trimming cut 6 bases from V and 6 bases from J; bases unmatched to any gene: 7. Germline V gene lookup returns CDR1 SNHLY and CDR2 FYNNEI. The CDR3 covers 15 residues. This CDR3 reads CASRSGTSGLNEQFF. CDR3 sequence (DNA): TGTGCCAGCAGGTCCGGGACTAGCGGCCTCAATGAGCAGTTCTTC. Full variable domain (missing parts from reference TRBV2 and TRBJ2-1): EPEVTQTPSHQVTQMGQEVILRCVPISNHLYFYWYRQILGQKVEFLVSFYNNEISEKSEIFDDQFSVERPDGSNFTLKIRSTKLEDSAMYFCASRSGTSGLNEQFFGPGTRLTVL.

This clonotype was counted many times. The CDR3: CAWSVQGVRTGELFF. The CDR3 bases are TGTGCCTGGAGTGTACAGGGTGTGCGGACCGGGGAGCTGTTTTTT. The chain is built from TRBV30 and TRBJ2-2, with D possibly being TRBD1 (6 bases). The CDR3 is 15 residues long. V was clipped by 0 bases and J by 5 bases, with 13 bases between them. CDR1 and CDR2 (germline): GTSNPN, SVGIG (reference sequence).

This clonotype has just one count. The chain's CDR3 is CSGVGMRGTSYNEQFF. The CDR3 DNA reads TGCAGCGGGGTGGGGATGCGGGGGACCTCCTACAATGAGCAGTTCTTC. The V gene is TRBV29-1, the J gene TRBJ2-1; 7 nucleotides match TRBD2. Trimming at V came to 7 bases and at J to 0 bases, leaving 12 bases not matched to a gene. CDR3 length: 16 amino acids. CDR1 and CDR2 (germline): SQVTM, ANQGSEA.

This clonotype showed up many times. V usage is TRBV15 and J usage is TRBJ2-1, with 8 bases fitting TRBD2. CDR1 LNHNV and CDR2 YYDKDF come from the germline V gene (reference sequence). This CDR3 is built from 15 residues. The J segment lost 7 bases and the V segment lost 1 base, leaving 6 bases of the junction unmatched. The CDR3 DNA sequence: TGTGCCACCAGCAGAGGTTTAGCGGGACTGAATGAGCAGTTCTTC. Residues: CATSRGLAGLNEQFF.

In its sample, this clonotype was seen many times. V is TRBV29-1 and J is TRBJ2-7, with 13 nucleotides matching TRBD2. J gave up 0 bases and V 7 bases, and 12 bases lay outside the gene matches. This CDR3 spans 17 amino acids. Germline V CDR1 and CDR2: SQVTM, ANQGSEA. CDR3: CSASGLAGFSISYEQYF. DNA for the CDR3: TGCAGCGCCTCGGGACTAGCGGGGTTTTCGATCTCCTACGAGCAGTACTTC.

The chain couples TRBV20-1 to TRBJ1-5; D might be TRBD1 (6 bases). The CDR3 is made up of 15 amino acids. The germline V and J ends were trimmed by 5 bases and 4 bases, with 18 bases remaining between them. Germline V lookup: CDR1 DFQATT, CDR2 SNEGSKA (reference sequence). The CDR3 DNA reads TGCAGTGCTTCAGACAGGAGGATGCTTAATCAGCCCCAGCATTTT. Its translation: CSASDRRMLNQPQHF.

This clonotype was observed at least ten times. The chain has TRBV24-1 and TRBJ2-1; D is perhaps TRBD1 or TRBD2 (6 bases each). CDR3 length equals 13 residues. Germline V gene sequence: CDR1 KGHDR, CDR2 SFDVKD. V was trimmed by 6 bases and J by 15 bases, leaving 20 bases between them. The CDR3: CATSKPGTRGGFF. For the CDR3, the DNA is TGTGCCACCAGTAAACCCGGGACCAGGGGAGGGTTCTTC.